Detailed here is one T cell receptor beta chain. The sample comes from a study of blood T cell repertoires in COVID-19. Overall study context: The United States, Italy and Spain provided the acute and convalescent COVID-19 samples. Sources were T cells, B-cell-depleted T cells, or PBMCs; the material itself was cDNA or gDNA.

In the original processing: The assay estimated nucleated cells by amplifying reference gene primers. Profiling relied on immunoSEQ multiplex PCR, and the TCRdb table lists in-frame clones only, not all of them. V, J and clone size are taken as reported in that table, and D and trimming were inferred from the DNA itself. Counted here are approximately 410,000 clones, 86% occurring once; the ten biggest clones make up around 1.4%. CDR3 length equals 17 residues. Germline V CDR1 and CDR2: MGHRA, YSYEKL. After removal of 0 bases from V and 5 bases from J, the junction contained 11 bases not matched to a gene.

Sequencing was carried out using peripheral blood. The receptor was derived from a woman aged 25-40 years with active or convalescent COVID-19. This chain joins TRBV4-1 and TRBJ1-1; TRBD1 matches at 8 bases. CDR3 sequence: CASSQEAGGFWSTEAFF. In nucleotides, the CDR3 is TGCGCCAGCAGCCAAGAAGCAGGGGGCTTTTGGTCGACTGAAGCTTTCTTT.